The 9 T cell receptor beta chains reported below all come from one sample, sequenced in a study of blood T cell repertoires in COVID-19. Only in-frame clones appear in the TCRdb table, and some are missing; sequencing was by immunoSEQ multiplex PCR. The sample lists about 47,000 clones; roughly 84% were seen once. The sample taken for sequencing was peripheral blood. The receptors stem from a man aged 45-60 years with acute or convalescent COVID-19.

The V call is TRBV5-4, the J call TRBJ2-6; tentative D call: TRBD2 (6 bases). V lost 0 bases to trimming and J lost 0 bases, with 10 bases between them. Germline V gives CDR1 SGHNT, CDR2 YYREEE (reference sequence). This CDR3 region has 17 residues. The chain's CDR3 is CASSLAAGFSGANVLTF. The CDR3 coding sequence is TGTGCCAGCAGCTTGGCGGCGGGGTTCTCTGGGGCCAACGTCCTGACTTTC.

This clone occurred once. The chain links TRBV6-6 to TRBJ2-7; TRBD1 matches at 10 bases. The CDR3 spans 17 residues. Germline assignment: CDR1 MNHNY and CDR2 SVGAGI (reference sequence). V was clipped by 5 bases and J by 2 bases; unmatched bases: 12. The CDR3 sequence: CASSLLWAGQGPYEQYF. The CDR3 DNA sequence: TGTGCCAGCAGTCTCCTTTGGGCGGGACAGGGGCCCTACGAGCAGTACTTC.

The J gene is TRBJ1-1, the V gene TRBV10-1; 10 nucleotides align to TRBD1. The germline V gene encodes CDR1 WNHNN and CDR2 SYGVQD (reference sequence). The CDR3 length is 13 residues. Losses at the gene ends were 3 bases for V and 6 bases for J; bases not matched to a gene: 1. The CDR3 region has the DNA TGCGCCAGCAGTGACGGACAGGGGGCTGAAGCTTTCTTT. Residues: CASSDGQGAEAFF.

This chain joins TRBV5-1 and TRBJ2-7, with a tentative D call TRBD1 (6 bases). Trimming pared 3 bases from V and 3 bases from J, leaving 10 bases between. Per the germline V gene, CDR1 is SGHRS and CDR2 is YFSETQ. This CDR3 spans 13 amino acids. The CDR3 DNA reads TGCGCCAGCAGCTGGGACACCGACTACGAGCAGTACTTC. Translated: CASSWDTDYEQYF. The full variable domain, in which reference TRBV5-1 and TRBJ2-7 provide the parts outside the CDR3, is KAGVTQTPRYLIKTRGQQVTLSCSPISGHRSVSWYQQTPGQGLQFLFEYFSETQRNKGNFPGRFSGRQFSNSRSEMNVSTLELGDSALYLCASSWDTDYEQYFGPGTRLTVT.

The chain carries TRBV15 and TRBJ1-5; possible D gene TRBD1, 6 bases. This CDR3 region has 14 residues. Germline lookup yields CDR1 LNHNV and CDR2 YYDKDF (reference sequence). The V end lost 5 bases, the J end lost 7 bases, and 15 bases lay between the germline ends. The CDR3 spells CATSVSGGGQPQHF. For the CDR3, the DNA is TGTGCCACCAGCGTCTCGGGGGGCGGACAGCCCCAGCATTTT.

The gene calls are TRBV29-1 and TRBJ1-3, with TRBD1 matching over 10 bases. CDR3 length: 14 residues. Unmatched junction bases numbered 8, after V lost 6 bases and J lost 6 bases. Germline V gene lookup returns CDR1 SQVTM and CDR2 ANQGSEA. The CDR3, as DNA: TGCAGCGTCTTGGGACAGGGGTCGGCAAACACCATATATTTT. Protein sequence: CSVLGQGSANTIYF.

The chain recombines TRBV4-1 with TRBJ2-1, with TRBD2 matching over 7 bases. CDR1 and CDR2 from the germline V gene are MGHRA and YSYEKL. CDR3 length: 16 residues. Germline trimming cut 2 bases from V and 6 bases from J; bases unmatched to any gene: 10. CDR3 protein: CASSQIGGGATNEQFF. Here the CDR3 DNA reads TGCGCCAGCAGCCAAATCGGCGGGGGAGCCACCAATGAGCAGTTCTTC.

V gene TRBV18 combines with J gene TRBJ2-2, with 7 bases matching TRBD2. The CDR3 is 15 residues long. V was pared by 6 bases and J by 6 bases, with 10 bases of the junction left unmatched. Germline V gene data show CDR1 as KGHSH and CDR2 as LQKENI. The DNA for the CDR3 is TGTGCCAGCTCTTGGGAGGGCCCACCGGCCGGGGAGCTGTTTTTT. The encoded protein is CASSWEGPPAGELFF. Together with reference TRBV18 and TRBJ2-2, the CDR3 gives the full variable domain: NAGVMQNPRHLVRRRGQEARLRCSPMKGHSHVYWYRQLPEEGLKFMVYLQKENIIDESGMPKERFSAEFPKEGPSILRIQQVVRGDSAAYFCASSWEGPPAGELFFGEGSRLTVL.

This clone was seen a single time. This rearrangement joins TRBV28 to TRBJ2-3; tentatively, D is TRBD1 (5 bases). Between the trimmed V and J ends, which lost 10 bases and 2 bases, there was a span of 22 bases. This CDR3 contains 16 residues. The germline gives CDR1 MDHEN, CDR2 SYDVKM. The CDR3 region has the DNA TGTGCCACCCTACCAGTTTTGGGGCCCTACACAGATACGCAGTATTTT. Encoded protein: CATLPVLGPYTDTQYF.